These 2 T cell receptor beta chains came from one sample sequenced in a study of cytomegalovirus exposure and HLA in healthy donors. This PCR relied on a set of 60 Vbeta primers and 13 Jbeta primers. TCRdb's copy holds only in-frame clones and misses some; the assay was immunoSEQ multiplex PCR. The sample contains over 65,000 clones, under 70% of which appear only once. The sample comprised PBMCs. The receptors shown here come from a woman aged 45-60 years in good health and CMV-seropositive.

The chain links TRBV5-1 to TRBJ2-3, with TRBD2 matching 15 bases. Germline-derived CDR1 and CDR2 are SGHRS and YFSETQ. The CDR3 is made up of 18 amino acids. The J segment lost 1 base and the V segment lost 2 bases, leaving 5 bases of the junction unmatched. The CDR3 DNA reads TGCGCCAGCAGCTTTGGACTAGCGGGGGGGCGGGGCACAGATACGCAGTATTTT. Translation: CASSFGLAGGRGTDTQYF.

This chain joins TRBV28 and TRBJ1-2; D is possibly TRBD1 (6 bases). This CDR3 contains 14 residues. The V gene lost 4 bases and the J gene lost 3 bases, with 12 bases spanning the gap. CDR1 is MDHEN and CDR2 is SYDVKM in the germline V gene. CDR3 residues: CASSYPGQDYGYTF. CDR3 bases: TGTGCCAGCAGTTACCCGGGACAAGACTATGGCTACACCTTC.